This record concerns one TCR beta chain sequence. No antigen is known for it. This record comes from a study of T cell repertoires in cytomegalovirus infection. Notes on the study in general: Ex vivo responses were dominated by HLA-C-restricted CMV-specific TCR beta clonotypes.

Germline CDR1 reads ENHRY; CDR2 reads SYGVKD. This CDR3 region has 11 residues. Trimming shortened V by 10 bases and J by 7 bases, and 14 bases separated the two germline ends. TCRdb analysed the reads with MiXCR anew, one entry per CDR3 protein. The data contain a few hundred thousand distinct CDR3 sequences, 20% to 25% of them singletons. This material consisted of cultured PBMCs, taken from culture after CMV antigen stimulation. This chain joins TRBV10-3 and TRBJ2-7; D is ambiguous. The receptor was derived from a human donor in good health (CMV status not recorded). Some clones in this sample may be carry-over from other donors' samples. In DNA form, the CDR3 reads TGTGCCACCGAGGATTTAGGTGAGCAGTACTTC. Protein: CATEDLGEQYF.